These T cell receptor beta chains were read from a single sample in a study of blood T cell repertoires in COVID-19. Data came from immunoSEQ multiplex PCR; TCRdb stores just in-frame clones and leaves some out. The sample lists 25,000 to 30,000 clones; around 90% were seen once. The sequenced sample consisted of peripheral blood. These receptors were taken from a man between 70 and 80 years old with acute or convalescent COVID-19. The CDR3 runs from the conserved cysteine through the conserved F or W. The order of the fields is CDR3 protein, CDR3 DNA, D gene, J gene, V gene, clone size. D genes are given only for firm matches. The size of a clone is reported for some rows only, either as once, few or many, or as a class for expanded clones.

cdr3_aa: CASSQEFGTSGRAAGANVLTF
cdr3_nt: TGTGCCAGCAGCCAAGAATTCGGGACTAGCGGGAGGGCCGCTGGGGCCAACGTCCTGACTTTC
d_call: TRBD2
j_call: TRBJ2-6
v_call: TRBV14
clone_size: .

cdr3_aa: CASSFGGQGTGNTIYF
cdr3_nt: TGTGCCAGCAGCTTTGGGGGACAGGGGACTGGAAACACCATATATTTT
d_call: TRBD1
j_call: TRBJ1-3
v_call: TRBV11-2
clone_size: .

cdr3_aa: CASSQVGRGTGELFF
cdr3_nt: TGTGCCAGCAGCCAAGTAGGGAGAGGCACCGGGGAGCTGTTTTTT
d_call: .
j_call: TRBJ2-2
v_call: TRBV4-2
clone_size: few

cdr3_aa: CASSLASGSSYEQYF
cdr3_nt: TGCGCCAGCAGCTTGGCCAGCGGGAGCTCCTACGAGCAGTACTTC
d_call: TRBD2
j_call: TRBJ2-7
v_call: TRBV5-1
clone_size: .

cdr3_aa: CASSEYAVTDTQYF
cdr3_nt: TGTGCCAGCAGTGAATATGCAGTCACAGATACGCAGTATTTT
d_call: .
j_call: TRBJ2-3
v_call: TRBV2
clone_size: .

cdr3_aa: CASSVGTSLDTQYF
cdr3_nt: TGTGCCAGCAGCGTAGGGACTAGCTTGGATACGCAGTATTTT
d_call: TRBD2
j_call: TRBJ2-3
v_call: TRBV9
clone_size: .

cdr3_aa: CASSHWTGGNYGYTF
cdr3_nt: TGTGCCAGCAGCCACTGGACAGGCGGGAACTATGGCTACACCTTC
d_call: TRBD1
j_call: TRBJ1-2
v_call: TRBV5-6
clone_size: few

cdr3_aa: CASSLVQSLNTEAFF
cdr3_nt: TGCGCCAGCAGCTTGGTCCAGTCCCTGAACACTGAAGCTTTCTTT
d_call: .
j_call: TRBJ1-1
v_call: TRBV5-1
clone_size: .

cdr3_aa: CASSAPGEMNTEAFF
cdr3_nt: TGTGCCAGCAGCGCCCCGGGAGAGATGAACACTGAAGCTTTCTTT
d_call: .
j_call: TRBJ1-1
v_call: TRBV9
clone_size: once

cdr3_aa: CASSLDSSNTEAFF
cdr3_nt: TGTGCCAGCAGCTTGGACAGTTCGAACACTGAAGCTTTCTTT
d_call: .
j_call: TRBJ1-1
v_call: TRBV5-6
clone_size: .

cdr3_aa: CASSLGYSEAFF
cdr3_nt: TGTGCCAGCAGTCTCGGGTACTCTGAAGCTTTCTTT
d_call: .
j_call: TRBJ1-1
v_call: TRBV6-2/TRBV6-3
clone_size: .

cdr3_aa: CASRKLAGDNEQFF
cdr3_nt: TGTGCCAGTAGGAAACTAGCGGGAGACAATGAGCAGTTCTTC
d_call: TRBD2
j_call: TRBJ2-1
v_call: TRBV19
clone_size: .

cdr3_aa: CASLGQPNQPQHF
cdr3_nt: TGTGCCAGTCTAGGACAGCCCAATCAGCCCCAGCATTTT
d_call: .
j_call: TRBJ1-5
v_call: TRBV2
clone_size: .

cdr3_aa: CASSLTGVGSPLHF
cdr3_nt: TGTGCCAGCAGCTTGACAGGGGTCGGGTCACCCCTCCACTTT
d_call: TRBD1
j_call: TRBJ1-6
v_call: TRBV5-6
clone_size: .

cdr3_aa: CASRVGQGSTGELFF
cdr3_nt: TGTGCCAGCAGAGTCGGCCAGGGAAGCACCGGGGAGCTGTTTTTT
d_call: .
j_call: TRBJ2-2
v_call: TRBV6-5
clone_size: .

cdr3_aa: CASSLLARSNTGELFF
cdr3_nt: TGTGCCAGCAGCTTATTGGCTAGATCGAACACCGGGGAGCTGTTTTTT
d_call: .
j_call: TRBJ2-2
v_call: TRBV7-3
clone_size: .

cdr3_aa: CASSLRRASMNTEAFF
cdr3_nt: TGTGCCAGCAGCTTAAGGAGGGCCTCCATGAACACTGAAGCTTTCTTT
d_call: .
j_call: TRBJ1-1
v_call: TRBV7-9
clone_size: .

cdr3_aa: CASTETSENEQFF
cdr3_nt: TGCGCCAGCACCGAGACTAGCGAGAATGAGCAGTTCTTC
d_call: TRBD2
j_call: TRBJ2-1
v_call: TRBV5-1
clone_size: once

cdr3_aa: CASSLAWTGTNYNEQFF
cdr3_nt: TGTGCCAGCAGCTTAGCGTGGACCGGGACAAACTACAATGAGCAGTTCTTC
d_call: .
j_call: TRBJ2-1
v_call: TRBV7-8
clone_size: .

cdr3_aa: CASSIDLRGYTF
cdr3_nt: TGTGCCAGTAGTATAGATCTTCGTGGCTACACCTTC
d_call: .
j_call: TRBJ1-2
v_call: TRBV19
clone_size: .

cdr3_aa: CASSPTGNTEAFF
cdr3_nt: TGTGCCAGCAGTCCTACGGGGAACACTGAAGCTTTCTTT
d_call: .
j_call: TRBJ1-1
v_call: TRBV3-1/TRBV3-2
clone_size: once

cdr3_aa: CASTSGLRTDTQYF
cdr3_nt: TGTGCCAGCACGAGCGGGTTGCGCACAGATACGCAGTATTTT
d_call: .
j_call: TRBJ2-3
v_call: TRBV5-4
clone_size: .

cdr3_aa: CASSVATGENEKLFF
cdr3_nt: TGTGCCAGCAGCGTAGCGACTGGGGAGAATGAAAAACTGTTTTTT
d_call: .
j_call: TRBJ1-4
v_call: TRBV9
clone_size: .

cdr3_aa: CATSEGRLAGLYNEQFF
cdr3_nt: TGTGCCACCAGTGAGGGACGGCTAGCGGGTCTTTACAATGAGCAGTTCTTC
d_call: TRBD2
j_call: TRBJ2-1
v_call: TRBV24-1
clone_size: .

cdr3_aa: CASSIGPTEFF
cdr3_nt: TGTGCCAGTAGTATTGGCCCCACCGAATTTTTT
d_call: .
j_call: TRBJ1-4
v_call: TRBV19
clone_size: .

cdr3_aa: CASSTSAGGRGYTF
cdr3_nt: TGTGCCAGCAGCACATCGGCAGGGGGGCGCGGCTACACCTTC
d_call: TRBD1
j_call: TRBJ1-2
v_call: TRBV9
clone_size: .

cdr3_aa: CATSTDSSTDTQYF
cdr3_nt: TGTGCCACGTCGACGGACTCTAGCACAGATACGCAGTATTTT
d_call: .
j_call: TRBJ2-3
v_call: TRBV19
clone_size: .

cdr3_aa: CASSPPGAPSYNEQFF
cdr3_nt: TGTGCCAGCTCACCACCAGGAGCCCCCTCCTACAATGAGCAGTTCTTC
d_call: .
j_call: TRBJ2-1
v_call: TRBV18
clone_size: .

cdr3_aa: CASSRADLLTIYF
cdr3_nt: TGTGCCAGCAGCCGAGCCGACTTATTGACCATATATTTT
d_call: .
j_call: TRBJ1-3
v_call: TRBV5-6
clone_size: .

cdr3_aa: CASSDGLAGAPYEQYF
cdr3_nt: TGTGCCAGCAGCGACGGACTAGCGGGAGCGCCCTACGAGCAGTACTTC
d_call: TRBD2
j_call: TRBJ2-7
v_call: TRBV9
clone_size: .

cdr3_aa: CASSIDPPGGKYGYTF
cdr3_nt: TGTGCCAGTAGTATAGACCCTCCAGGGGGAAAGTATGGCTACACCTTC
d_call: TRBD1
j_call: TRBJ1-2
v_call: TRBV19
clone_size: .

cdr3_aa: CASSSMIGIWREKLFF
cdr3_nt: TGTGCCAGCAGCTCAATGATAGGCATCTGGAGGGAAAAACTGTTTTTT
d_call: .
j_call: TRBJ1-4
v_call: TRBV7-8
clone_size: .

cdr3_aa: CASSLSGELGETQYF
cdr3_nt: TGCGCCAGCAGCTTATCCGGGGAGCTCGGAGAGACCCAGTACTTC
d_call: .
j_call: TRBJ2-5
v_call: TRBV5-1
clone_size: .

cdr3_aa: CASRRTGTGSTDTQYF
cdr3_nt: TGCGCCAGCAGACGGACAGGGACGGGTAGCACAGATACGCAGTATTTT
d_call: TRBD1
j_call: TRBJ2-3
v_call: TRBV5-1
clone_size: .

cdr3_aa: CSVRGTVGYTF
cdr3_nt: TGCAGCGTCAGGGGGACGGTTGGCTACACCTTC
d_call: TRBD1
j_call: TRBJ1-2
v_call: TRBV29-1
clone_size: .

cdr3_aa: CASSEARLAGGPGELFF
cdr3_nt: TGTGCCAGCAGTGAAGCACGGCTAGCGGGAGGACCCGGGGAGCTGTTTTTT
d_call: TRBD2
j_call: TRBJ2-2
v_call: TRBV6-1
clone_size: .

cdr3_aa: CASSLGGGMGTEAFF
cdr3_nt: TGTGCCAGCAGCTTAGGTGGGGGGATGGGTACTGAAGCTTTCTTT
d_call: .
j_call: TRBJ1-1
v_call: TRBV7-9
clone_size: .

cdr3_aa: CASSLGLAAYTEQFF
cdr3_nt: TGCGCCAGCAGCTTGGGACTAGCGGCTTATACTGAGCAGTTCTTC
d_call: TRBD2
j_call: TRBJ2-1
v_call: TRBV5-1
clone_size: .

cdr3_aa: CASSSSWTSASYNEQFF
cdr3_nt: TGTGCCAGCAGTTCCTCCTGGACTAGCGCCTCCTACAATGAGCAGTTCTTC
d_call: TRBD2
j_call: TRBJ2-1
v_call: TRBV27
clone_size: few

cdr3_aa: CATRSEGGETQYF
cdr3_nt: TGTGCTACGAGGAGTGAGGGCGGGGAGACCCAGTACTTC
d_call: .
j_call: TRBJ2-5
v_call: TRBV12-5
clone_size: .

cdr3_aa: CASIRQLDRIYGYTF
cdr3_nt: TGTGCCAGCATCCGACAATTAGACAGAATCTATGGCTACACCTTC
d_call: .
j_call: TRBJ1-2
v_call: TRBV6-5
clone_size: .